Below are 21 T cell receptor beta chains sequenced from a single sample in a study of vaccination and CD4 T cells after COVID-19. Treatment defined: roughly 10-day PBMC culture with coronavirus spike peptide pools or control peptides (ViraFEST assay). Oncomine TCR Beta short-read sequencing was applied to DNA from cultured CD4+ T cells. TCRdb reanalysed the PCR reads using MiXCR and keeps one entry per CDR3 protein. The sample carries approximately 4,100 distinct CDR3 sequences, around 17% recorded once. What these receptors recognize is not known. The specimen was CD4+ T cells from blood, cultured in vitro. Source of these receptors: a human donor who had recovered from COVID-19.

In its sample, this clonotype is medium-sized. The rearrangement joins TRBV20-1 to TRBJ2-7; TRBD2 agrees at 10 bases. The CDR3 extends over 15 amino acids. The J segment lost 1 base and the V segment lost 3 bases, leaving 6 bases of the junction unmatched. Germline assignment: CDR1 DFQATT and CDR2 SNEGSKA (reference sequence). The CDR3 region is CSASSASGGSYEQYF. The CDR3 nucleotides read TGCAGTGCTAGTTCGGCTAGCGGGGGTTCCTACGAGCAGTACTTC.

This clonotype has only a few counts. The V call is TRBV2, the J call TRBJ2-7, with D perhaps TRBD1 or TRBD2 (5 bases each). This CDR3 comprises 14 residues. V was trimmed by 3 bases and J by 6 bases, leaving 15 bases between them. CDR1 and CDR2 from the germline V gene are SNHLY and FYNNEI. The DNA of the CDR3 is TGTGCCAGCAGTGATCGCAGGGACCTCCGCGAGCAGTACTTC. It specifies CASSDRRDLREQYF.

V is TRBV5-4 and J is TRBJ1-1; the D is unclear. The germline V gene has CDR1 SGHNT and CDR2 YYREEE (reference sequence). The CDR3 contains 13 residues. Trimming took off 4 bases at V and 3 bases at J, with 10 bases between the two ends. The CDR3 bases are TGTGCCAGCAGCCCGGAGTGGGACACTGAAGCTTTCTTT. Translated, it gives CASSPEWDTEAFF.

This clonotype was picked up a small number of times. The gene calls are TRBV6-1 and TRBJ2-7; 10 bases fit TRBD1. V trimming: 6 bases; J trimming: 0 bases; junction bases outside the gene matches: 11. The germline V gene has CDR1 MNHNS and CDR2 SASEGT. This CDR3 region has 17 residues. The CDR3 sequence: CASSLRDRGYSSYEQYF. The CDR3 region has the DNA TGTGCCAGCAGCCTCCGGGACAGGGGCTACAGCTCCTACGAGCAGTACTTC.

Remarks on this clonotype: An end of the junction does not agree with germline; a read error may underlie this. The chain couples TRBV19 to TRBJ2-2; D is uncertain. The CDR3 spans 13 residues. CDR1 LNHDA and CDR2 SQIVND come from the germline V gene (reference sequence). CDR3 sequence (DNA): TGTGTCAGTAGTTATATACGGAACGGGGAGCTGTTTTTT. Translation: CVSSYIRNGELFF.

This chain joins TRBV10-3 and TRBJ2-5, with D tentatively TRBD1 (6 bases). Germline loops: CDR1 ENHRY, CDR2 SYGVKD. This CDR3 is built from 14 residues. The CDR3 spells CANGSGAYMETQYF. The CDR3, as DNA: TGTGCGAATGGCTCAGGGGCCTATATGGAGACCCAGTACTTC.

On this clonotype: With a much larger clone just one base away, this may be a read error. The chain couples TRBV6-1 to TRBJ1-5, with 8 positions matching TRBD1. This CDR3 comprises 15 residues. CDR1 is MNHNS, CDR2 SASEGT, per germline. DNA for the CDR3: TGTGCCAGCGGTGAAGCGGACAGGGGCAATCAGCCCCAGCATTTT. Protein product: CASGEADRGNQPQHF.

The genes are TRBV19 and TRBJ1-2; D remains ambiguous. CDR3 size: 12 residues. Per the germline V gene, CDR1 is LNHDA and CDR2 is SQIVND (reference sequence). V gave up 5 bases and J gave up 5 bases, with 9 bases separating them. CDR3 DNA sequence: TGTGCCAGTAGTCTCCTTGGGTATGGCTACACCTTC. It translates to CASSLLGYGYTF.

By share, this clonotype ranks as large. This rearrangement joins TRBV30 to TRBJ2-5; TRBD2 is a possible D gene (6 bases). The CDR3 is 14 amino acids. Germline CDR1 reads GTSNPN; CDR2 reads SVGIG (reference sequence). The germline V and J ends were trimmed by 1 base and 3 bases, with 12 bases remaining between them. CDR3 nucleotides: TGTGCCTGGAGTGAGGCGGGGCAGGAAGAGACCCAGTACTTC. This encodes CAWSEAGQEETQYF.

The genes are TRBV7-8 and TRBJ2-3; 8 bases match TRBD1. Germline CDR1 SGHVS, CDR2 FQNEAQ. With V trimmed by 1 base and J by 5 bases, 8 bases remained unmatched. There are 16 residues in the CDR3. In nucleotides, the CDR3 is TGTGCCAGCAGCTTAGTGGCAGGGGGCGCGGTAGATACGCAGTATTTT. Encoded protein: CASSLVAGGAVDTQYF.

Only a few counts were recorded for this clonotype. V gene TRBV12-3 or TRBV12-4 combines with J gene TRBJ2-5, with D possibly matching TRBD2 (6 bases). V lost 5 bases to trimming and J lost 13 bases, with 17 bases between them. The CDR3 extends over 12 amino acids. CDR3 sequence: CASSPRLGTSYF. The CDR3 DNA is TGTGCCAGCAGTCCACGACTAGGAACCTCGTACTTC.

The chain employs TRBV7-3 and TRBJ1-1; 8 bases are shared with TRBD1. The CDR3 sequence is 13 residues long. Germline V lookup: CDR1 SGHTA, CDR2 FQGTGA. V shed 3 bases and J 6 bases; nucleotides not matched to a gene: 3. The CDR3: CASSFDRGAEAFF. The CDR3 DNA reads TGTGCCAGCAGCTTCGACAGGGGAGCTGAAGCTTTCTTT.

The sample holds a few counts of this clonotype. The genes are TRBV10-2 and TRBJ2-7; no clear D gene. This CDR3 contains 13 residues. Germline V gene data show CDR1 as WSHSY and CDR2 as SAAADI. V was cut by 2 bases and J by 4 bases, with 9 bases left in between. CDR3 region: CASSEAVKYEQYF. CDR3 in DNA: TGCGCCAGCAGTGAGGCGGTAAAATACGAGCAGTACTTC.

This clonotype was recorded a few times. The chain uses TRBV20-1 and TRBJ2-3; 12 bases fit TRBD2. The ends lost 3 bases at V and 5 bases at J; junction bases unmatched: 9. The CDR3 is made up of 16 amino acids. Germline V gene sequence: CDR1 DFQATT, CDR2 SNEGSKA (reference sequence). CDR3 DNA sequence: TGCAGTGCTAGGCCCGGACTAGCGGGGTACGAAGATACGCAGTATTTT. Translation gives CSARPGLAGYEDTQYF.

The chain couples TRBV2 to TRBJ2-7; tentatively, D is TRBD1 (6 bases). This CDR3 has 11 residues. The V end lost 6 bases, the J end lost 6 bases, and 9 bases lay between the germline ends. The germline CDR1 and CDR2 sequences are SNHLY and FYNNEI. CDR3 region: CASRETGEQYF. The CDR3 DNA is TGTGCCAGCAGAGAGACAGGCGAGCAGTACTTC.

On this clonotype itself: The conserved phenylalanine or tryptophan is not found at the CDR3 terminus, so this likely reflects a read error. CDR3 amino acids: CASSRRLGTAGEQYL. The CDR3 DNA follows: TGTGCCAGTAGTAGGCGCCTCGGGACAGCGGGCGAGCAGTACCTC. The V gene is TRBV19, the J gene TRBJ2-7; D is possibly TRBD1 (7 bases). From germline, CDR1 is LNHDA and CDR2 SQIVND (reference sequence). Trimming removed 4 bases from V and 6 bases from J, with 19 bases in between. This CDR3 region has 15 residues.

This clonotype was recorded a few times. The V call is TRBV5-1, the J call TRBJ2-3; the D is unclear. Germline V gene sequence: CDR1 SGHRS, CDR2 YFSETQ. Trimming removed 4 bases at V and 1 base at J, with 16 bases between. The CDR3 is 16 residues long. The DNA for the CDR3 is TGCGCCAGCAGCCCTCCTCAAACCTCAGGCACAGATACGCAGTATTTT. Its protein is CASSPPQTSGTDTQYF.

This clonotype is termed medium-sized. The rearrangement uses TRBV27 and TRBJ1-2, with D uncertain. Germline loops: CDR1 MNHEY, CDR2 SMNVEV (reference sequence). The ends were cut back, 5 bases at V and 8 bases at J, with 12 bases in the middle. CDR3 size: 12 residues. CDR3: CASSPLKGGYTF. The CDR3 nucleotides read TGTGCCAGCAGTCCTCTAAAGGGCGGCTACACCTTC.

This clonotype has more than one count but fewer than ten. This chain uses TRBV11-2 with TRBJ2-2; D may correspond to TRBD1 or TRBD2 (5 bases each). The CDR3 contains 16 residues. Trimming took 5 bases from V and 0 from J, leaving 13 bases between them. Germline CDR1 and CDR2: SGHAT and FQNNGV. Here the CDR3 reads CASSERTLANTGELFF. The CDR3 DNA reads TGTGCCAGCAGCGAGCGGACACTGGCGAACACCGGGGAGCTGTTTTTT.

With regard to this clonotype: This CDR3 is missing its conserved last phenylalanine or tryptophan, likely due to a read error. This rearrangement joins TRBV9 to TRBJ1-5; D gene unclear. Germline CDR1 reads SGDLS; CDR2 reads YYNGEE. With 1 base removed from V and 2 bases from J, the gap between germline ends came to 4 bases. The CDR3 sequence is 13 residues long. CDR3: CASSVLGNQPQHL. CDR3 sequence (DNA): TGTGCCAGCAGCGTACTGGGCAATCAGCCCCAGCATCTT.

By share of the sample, this clonotype is medium-sized. This chain uses TRBV7-2 with TRBJ2-2; 12 nucleotides agree with TRBD2. V shed 10 bases and J 4 bases; nucleotides not matched to a gene: 7. The V gene's germline CDR1 is SGHTA and CDR2 FQGNSA. CDR3 size: 15 residues. The CDR3 sequence is CATIQGLAGTGELFF. DNA of the CDR3: TGTGCCACCATCCAGGGACTAGCGGGCACCGGGGAGCTGTTTTTT. Based on the CDR3 plus reference TRBV7-2 and TRBJ2-2, the full variable domain is GAGVSQSPSNKVTEKGKDVELRCDPISGHTALYWYRQSLGQGLEFLIYFQGNSAPDKSGLPSDRFSAERTGGSVSTLTIQRTQQEDSAVYLCATIQGLAGTGELFFGEGSRLTVL.